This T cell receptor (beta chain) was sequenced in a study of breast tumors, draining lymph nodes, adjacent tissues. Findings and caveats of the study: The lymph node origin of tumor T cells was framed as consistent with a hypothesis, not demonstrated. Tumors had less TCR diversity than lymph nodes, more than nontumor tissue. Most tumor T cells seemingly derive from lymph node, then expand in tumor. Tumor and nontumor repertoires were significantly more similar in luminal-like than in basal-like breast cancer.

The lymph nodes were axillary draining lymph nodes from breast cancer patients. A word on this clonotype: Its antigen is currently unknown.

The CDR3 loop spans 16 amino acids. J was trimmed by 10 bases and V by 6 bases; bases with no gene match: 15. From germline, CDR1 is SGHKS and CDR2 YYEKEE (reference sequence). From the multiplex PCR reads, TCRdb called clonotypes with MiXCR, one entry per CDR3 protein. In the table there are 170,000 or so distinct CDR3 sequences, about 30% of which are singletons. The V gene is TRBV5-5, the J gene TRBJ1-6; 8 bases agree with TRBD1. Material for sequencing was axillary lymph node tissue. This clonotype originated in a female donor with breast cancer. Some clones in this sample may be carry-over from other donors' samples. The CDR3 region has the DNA TGTGCCAGCACCCTTGCTCGGACAGGGATGGGGTCACCCCTCCACTTT. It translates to CASTLARTGMGSPLHF.